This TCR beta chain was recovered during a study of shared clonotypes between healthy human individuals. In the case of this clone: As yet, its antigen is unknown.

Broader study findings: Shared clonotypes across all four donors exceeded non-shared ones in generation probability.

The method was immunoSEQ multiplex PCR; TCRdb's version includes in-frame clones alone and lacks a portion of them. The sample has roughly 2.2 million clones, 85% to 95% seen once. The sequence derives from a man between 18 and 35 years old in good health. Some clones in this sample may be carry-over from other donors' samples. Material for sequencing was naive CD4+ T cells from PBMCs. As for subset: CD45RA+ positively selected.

The CDR3 reads CASSLVDRGDTEAFF. CDR3 bases: TGTGCCAGCAGCTTGGTTGACAGGGGAGACACTGAAGCTTTCTTT. The V call is TRBV5-6, the J call TRBJ1-1; 8 bases line up with TRBD1. V lost 0 bases to trimming and J lost 3 bases; unmatched junction nucleotides: 4. The length of the CDR3 is 15 residues. Germline V gives CDR1 SGHDT, CDR2 YYEEEE.